These T cell receptor beta chains were read from a single sample in a study of T cells in localized non-small cell lung cancer. Some clones are missing from TCRdb's copy, which holds only in-frame ones; the method was immunoSEQ multiplex PCR. The sample carries 53,000 or so clones, 75% to 90% recorded once. Specimen: peripheral blood mononuclear cells, collected before any cancer treatment. All receptors come from a man between 40 and 70 years old with stage III lung adenocarcinoma. The CDR3 runs from the conserved cysteine through the conserved F or W.

J,V,CDR3
TRBJ1-1,TRBV6-6,CASSYSSVNTEAFF
TRBJ2-1,TRBV2,CASRLGRSWDAEQFF
TRBJ2-7,TRBV4-2,CASSQENTYEQYF
TRBJ1-6,TRBV5-1,CASSLEQGRGAPLHF
TRBJ2-5,TRBV5-1,CASSRESGSGETQYF
TRBJ2-2,TRBV4-3,CASSQDIAGGTGELFF
TRBJ2-3,TRBV18,CASSLSTGSRDTQYF
TRBJ2-5,TRBV7-9,CASSLVPDPRRETQYF
TRBJ2-3,TRBV6-1,CASRAVGSSTDTQYF
TRBJ2-1,TRBV18,CASSGQGSDEQFF
TRBJ2-3,TRBV12-5,CASGLAKEAGAPDTQYF
TRBJ2-1,TRBV10-1,CASSRDWAFARGEQFF
TRBJ2-3,TRBV19,CASSHLSGSTDTQYF
TRBJ2-5,TRBV7-2,CASLLRGGETQYF
TRBJ2-7,TRBV6-6,CASSYDRDSYEQYF
TRBJ2-3,TRBV6-4,CASSDPGRADTQYF
TRBJ1-4,TRBV6-1,CASSEARGGVEKLFF